A selection of T cell receptor beta chains follows, all from one sample in a study of blood T cells in healthy people across ages. TCRdb reprocessed the 5' RACE reads via MiXCR and lists one record per CDR3 protein. The data show about a million distinct CDR3 sequences, around two fifths seen once. The sequenced material came from blood. The receptors were sampled from a man younger than 35 in good health. CDR3s leave out the opening cysteine and the closing phenylalanine or tryptophan.

CDR3 length	V gene	J gene	CDR3 protein
15	TRBV4-1	TRBJ1-2	ASSQDGIQTGNYGYT
13	TRBV7-2	TRBJ1-1	ASSPRADRTTEAF
12	TRBV28	TRBJ1-2	ASTDPRDYYGYT
14	TRBV4-3	TRBJ2-3	ASSQDNPSGAPSQY
19	TRBV10-3	TRBJ2-3	AISVRRGLAGNGPITDAQY
11	TRBV7-2	TRBJ2-7	ASSLALAGEQY
13	TRBV5-6	TRBJ2-4	ASSFPSGGYNEQY
13	TRBV4-1	TRBJ2-1	ASSTPGTGGFEQF
13	TRBV28	TRBJ1-5	ASSLRGQGGQPQH
12	TRBV6-5	TRBJ1-1	ASSPPGDSTEAF
11	TRBV25-1	TRBJ2-1	ASSEWGTSEQF
14	TRBV7-9	TRBJ1-1	ASSSESQSHISEAF
13	TRBV9	TRBJ2-3	ASSEWDTLTDTQY
11	TRBV4-1	TRBJ2-1	ASSQVLRDEQF
11	TRBV6-5	TRBJ1-2	ASSYLAAGGYT
10	TRBV11-2	TRBJ2-3	ASSPKPDTQY
15	TRBV20-1	TRBJ2-6	SARVGGMSSGANVLT
13	TRBV29-1	TRBJ2-1	SVELPGQMVDEQF
10	TRBV6-5	TRBJ1-1	ASRSRNTEAF
12	TRBV9	TRBJ2-3	ASSVGGARGTQY
14	TRBV6-6	TRBJ1-5	ASSYSQGGSDQPQH
15	TRBV27	TRBJ2-3	ASSALQERVATDTQY
16	TRBV20-1	TRBJ1-2	SARASLFGQGSYYGYT
11	TRBV12-3/TRBV12-4	TRBJ1-2	ASRTGGRGGYT
13	TRBV2	TRBJ1-6	ASSAQKQYNSPLH
10	TRBV29-1	TRBJ1-1	SVGPDGPEAF
13	TRBV13	TRBJ2-5	ASSLVRGPSETQY
11	TRBV20-1	TRBJ2-5	SATQGVQETQY
9	TRBV20-1	TRBJ1-1	SASPGTEAF
14	TRBV5-1	TRBJ1-1	ASSFKRDSRNTEAF
14	TRBV6-5	TRBJ1-1	ASSYSGGQLNTEAF
13	TRBV27	TRBJ2-1	ASSAGGPPYNEQF
12	TRBV7-2	TRBJ1-5	ASSPVPGHQPQH
13	TRBV7-3	TRBJ2-1	ASSPTGAGYNEQF
11	TRBV2	TRBJ1-2	ASSEALGYGYT
12	TRBV6-5	TRBJ1-2	ASTRPGVVDGYT
12	TRBV2	TRBJ1-5	ASNRGSRGQPQH
14	TRBV20-1	TRBJ2-1	SARAAPGQGVDEQF
14	TRBV27	TRBJ1-2	ASSLSTGGGSYGYT
13	TRBV29-1	TRBJ2-3	SGNTPTGSTDTQY